This T cell receptor beta chain was profiled in a study of blood T cell repertoires in COVID-19. Germline V CDR1 and CDR2: SGHRS, YFSETQ. The CDR3 is made up of 15 amino acids. J was trimmed by 3 bases and V by 4 bases; bases with no gene match: 6. Recruits, aged roughly 18 to 90 years, lived in roughly 22 US areas. Participant reports of clinical history set cohort assignment. This clone showed up many times. TCRdb keeps only in-frame clones here, not all; method: immunoSEQ multiplex PCR. The profile shows some 300,000 clones, roughly nine tenths of them singletons. The source material was PBMCs or T cells enriched from blood (not recorded which). This clonotype originated in a woman aged 50 to 60 who had been exposed to COVID-19. V is TRBV5-1 and J is TRBJ1-2; 10 bases fit TRBD1. CDR3 loop: CASSPETGGDYGYTF. For the CDR3, the DNA is TGCGCCAGCAGCCCCGAGACAGGGGGCGACTATGGCTACACCTTC.